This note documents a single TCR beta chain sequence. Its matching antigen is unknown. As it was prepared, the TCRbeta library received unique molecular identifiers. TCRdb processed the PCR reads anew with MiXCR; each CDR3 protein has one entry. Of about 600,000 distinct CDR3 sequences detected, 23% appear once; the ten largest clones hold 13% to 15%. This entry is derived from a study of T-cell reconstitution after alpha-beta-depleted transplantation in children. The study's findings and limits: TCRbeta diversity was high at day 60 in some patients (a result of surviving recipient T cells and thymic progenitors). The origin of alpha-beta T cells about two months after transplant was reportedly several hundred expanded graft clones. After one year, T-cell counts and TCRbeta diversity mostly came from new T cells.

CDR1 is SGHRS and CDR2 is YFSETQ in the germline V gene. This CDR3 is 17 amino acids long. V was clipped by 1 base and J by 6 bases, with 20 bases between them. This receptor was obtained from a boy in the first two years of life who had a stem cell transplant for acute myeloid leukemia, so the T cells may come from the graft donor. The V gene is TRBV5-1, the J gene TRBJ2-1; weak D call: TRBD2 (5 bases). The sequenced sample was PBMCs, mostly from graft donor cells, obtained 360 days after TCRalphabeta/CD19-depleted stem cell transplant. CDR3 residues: CASSLLSQAAGGNEQFF. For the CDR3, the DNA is TGCGCCAGCAGCTTGTTGTCGCAAGCCGCCGGAGGCAATGAGCAGTTCTTC.